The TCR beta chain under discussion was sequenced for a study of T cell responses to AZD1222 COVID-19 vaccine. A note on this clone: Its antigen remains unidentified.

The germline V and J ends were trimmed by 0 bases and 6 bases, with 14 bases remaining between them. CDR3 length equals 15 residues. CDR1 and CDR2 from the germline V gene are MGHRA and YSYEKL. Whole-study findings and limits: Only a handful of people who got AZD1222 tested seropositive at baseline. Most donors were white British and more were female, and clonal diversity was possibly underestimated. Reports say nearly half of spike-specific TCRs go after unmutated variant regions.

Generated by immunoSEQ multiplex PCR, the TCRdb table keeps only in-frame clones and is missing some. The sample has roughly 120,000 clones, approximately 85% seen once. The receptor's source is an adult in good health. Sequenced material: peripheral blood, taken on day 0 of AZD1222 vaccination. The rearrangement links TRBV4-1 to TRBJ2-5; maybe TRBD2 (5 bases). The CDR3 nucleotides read TGCGCCAGCAGCCAAGATCTGGGGAGTGGAAAGACCCAGTACTTC. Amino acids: CASSQDLGSGKTQYF.